This TCR beta chain was sequenced for a study of long-term antiretroviral therapy in people with HIV. General study results and limits: Once patients were on ART, diversity went higher but still fell short of transplant donor controls.

The trim removed 1 base at V and 9 bases at J, leaving 4 bases unmatched. The germline CDR1 and CDR2 sequences are SGHNT and YYREEE (reference sequence). This CDR3 comprises 13 residues. At the survey level, the v3.0 immunoSEQ assay was run. Assay used: immunoSEQ multiplex PCR; TCRdb lists only in-frame clones, some missing. Of about 19,000 clones in the sample, around nine tenths are singletons; the top ten hold roughly 10%. Concerning this clone: Antigen specificity is unknown.

This clonotype originated in a man in his forties with HIV. The source material was unsorted PBMCs, sampled 0.5 years after starting antiretroviral therapy. The rearrangement links TRBV5-4 to TRBJ2-1; 7 bases map to TRBD1. The chain's CDR3 is CASSLQGESEQFF. CDR3 DNA sequence: TGTGCCAGCAGCTTGCAGGGGGAGAGTGAGCAGTTCTTC.